These 28 T cell receptor beta chains came from one sample sequenced in a study of cytomegalovirus exposure and HLA in healthy donors (dated by TCRdb to about 2017). Library generation was performed with the immunoSEQ multiplex PCR assay. For the multiplex PCR, a mixture combining 60 forward primers for TCR Vbeta segments and 13 reverse primers for TCR Jbeta segments was used. The source is immuneACCESS, and TCRdb retained only in-frame sequences with V and J called. Part of the clones is not carried over; for the studies checked, unresolved V genes explain less than half of this, and the remainder is unexplained. For this sample there are around 160,000 clones; 60% to 85% appear just once. The ten most abundant clones make up roughly 7.3% of the sample. The sequencing sample was made of PBMCs. These receptors were obtained from a male donor in good health and CMV-seropositive.

Only a few counts were recorded for this clone. The genes are TRBV6-1 and TRBJ1-1; D not certain. The V gene's germline CDR1 is MNHNS and CDR2 SASEGT. The CDR3 length is 13 residues. The ends were cut back, 7 bases at V and 3 bases at J, with 12 bases in the middle. This CDR3 is CASILGGDTEAFF. CDR3 coding DNA: TGTGCCAGCATCCTAGGCGGGGACACTGAAGCTTTCTTT.

The gene calls are TRBV5-1 and TRBJ2-1, with D tentatively TRBD2 (6 bases). The CDR3 contains 17 residues. Germline values: CDR1 SGHRS, CDR2 YFSETQ. V was trimmed by 3 bases and J by 8 bases, leaving 24 bases between them. The CDR3 coding sequence is TGCGCCAGCAGCTCAAAACGGTCTGGAAACAAGCGGGATGAGCAGTTCTTC. As protein: CASSSKRSGNKRDEQFF.

The chain joins TRBV5-1 to TRBJ1-4; 7 nucleotides agree with TRBD1. This CDR3 spans 16 amino acids. The germline V gene encodes CDR1 SGHRS and CDR2 YFSETQ. V was pared by 1 base and J by 5 bases, with 8 bases of the junction left unmatched. The CDR3 sequence: CASSLSGGMVNEKLFF. CDR3 nucleotide sequence: TGCGCCAGCAGCTTGTCAGGGGGTATGGTGAATGAAAAACTGTTTTTT.

The rearrangement uses TRBV2 and TRBJ1-2; 9 bases align to TRBD1. V lost 6 bases, J lost 4 bases, and 12 bases stayed unmatched. The CDR3 length is 16 residues. CDR1 and CDR2 from the germline V gene are SNHLY and FYNNEI. The CDR3 loop reads CASRALPGQGSYGYTF. The CDR3 DNA sequence: TGTGCCAGCAGGGCCCTCCCGGGACAGGGTAGCTATGGCTACACCTTC. Complete variable domain (other parts from reference TRBV2 and TRBJ1-2): EPEVTQTPSHQVTQMGQEVILRCVPISNHLYFYWYRQILGQKVEFLVSFYNNEISEKSEIFDDQFSVERPDGSNFTLKIRSTKLEDSAMYFCASRALPGQGSYGYTFGSGTRLTVV.

J is TRBJ2-7 and V is TRBV9, with a possible D match to TRBD2 (7 bases). Germline V lookup: CDR1 SGDLS, CDR2 YYNGEE. The CDR3 totals 14 residues. The V and J ends lost 0 bases and 2 bases respectively, with 9 bases between them. The CDR3 DNA sequence: TGTGCCAGCAGCGTAGCGGGGGGCACCTACGAGCAGTACTTC. Its protein is CASSVAGGTYEQYF. The whole variable domain, filled in from reference TRBV9 and TRBJ2-7, reads DSGVTQTPKHLITATGQRVTLRCSPRSGDLSVYWYQQSLDQGLQFLIQYYNGEERAKGNILERFSAQQFPDLHSELNLSSLELGDSALYFCASSVAGGTYEQYFGPGTRLTVT.

In nucleotides, the CDR3 is TGTGCCAGCAGTCCAGGACTAGCCTTCAATGAGCAGTTCTTC. It translates to CASSPGLAFNEQFF. The chain combines TRBV25-1 with TRBJ2-1, with 8 bases identical to TRBD2. The CDR3 contains 14 residues. CDR1 and CDR2 from the germline V gene are MGHDK and SYGVNS. V lost 5 bases to trimming and J lost 6 bases; unmatched junction nucleotides: 6.

This chain links TRBV30 with TRBJ2-1; 10 nucleotides agree with TRBD1. J was trimmed by 9 bases and V by 5 bases; bases with no gene match: 4. The CDR3 totals 12 residues. Germline V CDR1 and CDR2: GTSNPN, SVGIG (reference sequence). CDR3 amino acids: CAWGTGESEQFF. The CDR3 nucleotides read TGTGCCTGGGGGACAGGGGAAAGTGAGCAGTTCTTC. Using reference TRBV30 and TRBJ2-1 for the parts outside the CDR3, the full variable domain is SQTIHQWPATLVQPVGSPLSLECTVEGTSNPNLYWYRQAAGRGLQLLFYSVGIGQISSEVPQNLSASRPQDRQFILSSKKLLLSDSGFYLCAWGTGESEQFFGPGTRLTVL.

This clone was counted only a few times. The gene calls are TRBV7-2 and TRBJ2-7; no clear D. The CDR3 has 13 residues. CDR1 is SGHTA and CDR2 is FQGNSA in the germline V gene. V gave up 2 bases and J gave up 5 bases, with 10 bases separating them. DNA of the CDR3: TGTGCCAGCAGCTTATCCCCCCCGGACGAGCAGTACTTC. It codes for CASSLSPPDEQYF.

The chain recombines TRBV5-8 with TRBJ1-2; D remains ambiguous. The CDR3 length is 14 residues. Germline CDR1 and CDR2: SGHTS and YDEGEE. V was trimmed by 0 bases and J by 4 bases, leaving 10 bases between them. The CDR3 nucleotides read TGTGCCAGCAGCTTGGTCGGAGAATCCTATGGCTACACCTTC. Encoded protein: CASSLVGESYGYTF.

The chain has TRBV6-1 and TRBJ1-1; D is possibly TRBD1 (5 bases). The V gene lost 3 bases and the J gene lost 11 bases, with 34 bases spanning the gap. This CDR3 has 19 amino acids. Germline-derived CDR1 and CDR2 are MNHNS and SASEGT. CDR3 DNA: TGTGCCAGCAGTGAGAGGTTGTCGAGACAGCGGGTTTCGCTTCAGCGGGCTTTCTTT. It is translated as CASSERLSRQRVSLQRAFF.

V usage is TRBV28 and J usage is TRBJ2-7; TRBD1 aligns across 7 bases. The V gene's germline CDR1 is MDHEN and CDR2 SYDVKM. With V trimmed by 8 bases and J by 2 bases, 12 bases remained unmatched. The CDR3 spans 15 residues. CDR3 DNA: TGTGCCAGCCCCCCGCCGGGGACAGTGCCCTACGAGCAGTACTTC. It codes for CASPPPGTVPYEQYF.

The chain combines TRBV13 with TRBJ2-3; TRBD2 matches 10 bases. With V trimmed by 5 bases and J by 6 bases, 8 bases remained unmatched. The V gene's germline CDR1 is PRHDT and CDR2 FYEKMQ (reference sequence). The CDR3 has 15 residues. The DNA for the CDR3 is TGTGCCAGCAGCCCAAGCGGGGGGGCCACGGATACGCAGTATTTT. Protein product: CASSPSGGATDTQYF.

The chain combines TRBV4-3 with TRBJ2-7; 7 nucleotides line up with TRBD2. The trim removed 0 bases at V and 9 bases at J, leaving 8 bases unmatched. Germline lookup yields CDR1 LGHNA and CDR2 YSLEER. This CDR3 region has 14 residues. CDR3 protein: CASSQEGGSRVQYF. As DNA, the CDR3 is TGCGCCAGCAGCCAAGAGGGGGGGAGCCGGGTGCAGTACTTC.

V and J are TRBV5-1 and TRBJ1-4, with 8 bases matching TRBD1. J was trimmed by 4 bases and V by 4 bases; bases with no gene match: 12. CDR1 and CDR2 from the germline V gene are SGHRS and YFSETQ. The CDR3 sequence is 17 residues long. The CDR3 region is CASSPGQGGFDNEKLFF. The CDR3 coding sequence is TGCGCCAGCAGCCCCGGACAGGGAGGATTTGATAATGAAAAACTGTTTTTT.

A word on this clone: The sample contains more than one DNA sequence encoding this CDR3. This chain joins TRBV10-3 and TRBJ2-3; 8 bases fit TRBD1. The germline V gene encodes CDR1 ENHRY and CDR2 SYGVKD. J was trimmed by 6 bases and V by 8 bases; bases with no gene match: 13. This CDR3 has 15 amino acids. CDR3 bases: TGTGCCATCGGGGACAGGACGGGGATTGGGGATACGCAGTATTTT. Translation gives CAIGDRTGIGDTQYF.

The chain is built from TRBV7-6 and TRBJ2-3; D call uncertain. The CDR3 is 13 amino acids. Germline CDR1 is SGHVS and CDR2 is FNYEAQ. V was clipped by 5 bases and J by 4 bases, with 10 bases between them. The CDR3 here is CASSLQEPDTQYF. Here the CDR3 DNA reads TGTGCCAGCAGCCTCCAGGAACCAGATACGCAGTATTTT.

This rearrangement joins TRBV5-8 to TRBJ1-5; 8 bases map to TRBD1. This CDR3 spans 16 amino acids. The germline gives CDR1 SGHTS, CDR2 YDEGEE. Unmatched junction bases numbered 7, after V lost 2 bases and J lost 3 bases. Here the CDR3 reads CASSLGQGSFNQPQHF. The CDR3, as DNA: TGTGCCAGCAGCTTAGGACAGGGCAGTTTCAATCAGCCCCAGCATTTT.

V usage is TRBV11-2 and J usage is TRBJ2-3; 9 nucleotides line up with TRBD1. CDR1 and CDR2 from the germline V gene are SGHAT and FQNNGV. CDR3 length: 14 amino acids. The ends lost 8 bases at V and 5 bases at J; junction bases unmatched: 8. This CDR3 reads CASFNPGQGDTQYF. The CDR3 DNA is TGTGCCAGCTTCAATCCGGGACAGGGAGATACGCAGTATTTT.

The chain joins TRBV7-6 to TRBJ2-1; 10 nucleotides align to TRBD2. Trimming cost V 5 bases and J 1 base; bases outside gene matches: 11. Germline CDR1 is SGHVS and CDR2 is FNYEAQ. The CDR3 totals 18 residues. CDR3 nucleotide sequence: TGTGCCAGCAGCCCAGGCCGGATACTAGCGGGGTCCTACAATGAGCAGTTCTTC. Translation gives CASSPGRILAGSYNEQFF. The variable domain in full, completed from reference TRBV7-6 and TRBJ2-1, reads GAGVSQSPRYKVTKRGQDVALRCDPISGHVSLYWYRQALGQGPEFLTYFNYEAQQDKSGLPNDRFSAERPEGSISTLTIQRTEQRDSAMYRCASSPGRILAGSYNEQFFGPGTRLTVL.

This clone was counted a single time. This CDR3 is CASSEDRGNEQFF. CDR3 bases: TGTGCCAGCAGTGAGGACCGGGGCAATGAGCAGTTCTTC. The chain recombines TRBV6-4 with TRBJ2-1; D may be TRBD2 (5 bases). The germline gives CDR1 MRHNA, CDR2 SNTAGT. Trimming shortened V by 3 bases and J by 6 bases, and 9 bases separated the two germline ends. The CDR3 extends over 13 amino acids.

The chain carries TRBV19 and TRBJ1-1; D uncertain. V gave up 5 bases and J gave up 4 bases, with 11 bases separating them. This CDR3 contains 13 residues. Germline CDR1 and CDR2: LNHDA and SQIVND (reference sequence). CDR3 sequence: CASSYGHRTEAFF. The DNA of the CDR3 is TGTGCCAGTAGTTATGGGCATCGCACTGAAGCTTTCTTT. The complete variable domain, with remaining parts taken from reference TRBV19 and TRBJ1-1, reads DGGITQSPKYLFRKEGQNVTLSCEQNLNHDAMYWYRQDPGQGLRLIYYSQIVNDFQKGDIAEGYSVSREKKESFPLTVTSAQKNPTAFYLCASSYGHRTEAFFGQGTRLTVV.

A word on this clone: The identical CDR3 is also encoded by other nucleotide sequences in the sample. V usage is TRBV15 and J usage is TRBJ1-4, with TRBD1 identical over 8 bases. This CDR3 contains 15 residues. V shed 0 bases, J shed 5 bases, and the junction held 2 bases outside the gene matches. CDR1 is LNHNV, CDR2 YYDKDF, per germline (reference sequence). The CDR3 region has the DNA TGTGCCACCAGCAGAGACAGGGGGCGAAATGAAAAACTGTTTTTT. Translating it yields CATSRDRGRNEKLFF.

V gene TRBV5-1 combines with J gene TRBJ2-7; 11 bases agree with TRBD1. The V gene's germline CDR1 is SGHRS and CDR2 YFSETQ. The CDR3 consists of 16 residues. The V segment lost 0 bases and the J segment 0 bases; nucleotides outside the gene matches: 2. CDR3 in DNA: TGCGCCAGCAGCTTGGCCGGACAGGGGGCCTCCTACGAGCAGTACTTC. It specifies CASSLAGQGASYEQYF.

This chain links TRBV5-1 with TRBJ2-7; 7 nucleotides align to TRBD1. The germline gives CDR1 SGHRS, CDR2 YFSETQ. V lost 2 bases, J lost 6 bases, and 2 bases stayed unmatched. The CDR3 sequence is 12 residues long. The CDR3 loop is CASSFSGGEQYF. Here the CDR3 DNA reads TGCGCCAGCAGCTTTTCAGGGGGCGAGCAGTACTTC.

The chain links TRBV30 to TRBJ2-7; TRBD1 matches at 8 bases. This CDR3 has 12 residues. Germline CDR1 and CDR2: GTSNPN and SVGIG (reference sequence). V was pared by 7 bases and J by 1 base, with 3 bases of the junction left unmatched. CDR3 region: CAFDRGSYEQYF. The CDR3 DNA reads TGTGCCTTCGACAGGGGATCCTACGAGCAGTACTTC.

The V call is TRBV5-4, the J call TRBJ2-7; the match to TRBD1 covers 8 bases. Looked up from germline, CDR1 is SGHNT and CDR2 is YYREEE (reference sequence). The CDR3 consists of 14 residues. J lost 0 bases, V lost 2 bases, and 1 base had no gene match. CDR3 nucleotide sequence: TGTGCCAGCAGCTTACAGGGGGGCTCCTACGAGCAGTACTTC. The encoded protein is CASSLQGGSYEQYF. Filled out from reference TRBV5-4 and TRBJ2-7, the complete variable domain reads ETGVTQSPTHLIKTRGQQVTLRCSSQSGHNTVSWYQQALGQGPQFIFQYYREEENGRGNFPPRFSGLQFPNYSSELNVNALELDDSALYLCASSLQGGSYEQYFGPGTRLTVT.

J is TRBJ1-1 and V is TRBV10-2, with TRBD1 identical over 9 bases. J lost 5 bases, V lost 6 bases, and 13 bases had no gene match. Germline CDR1 is WSHSY and CDR2 is SAAADI. The CDR3 loop spans 16 amino acids. CDR3 in amino acids: CASRRPGQGSGTEAFF. The CDR3 DNA reads TGCGCCAGCAGGCGTCCGGGACAGGGATCTGGGACTGAAGCTTTCTTT.

The chain links TRBV7-9 to TRBJ2-5; 8 positions agree with TRBD2. The junction had 11 bases not matched to a gene; V was cut back by 6 bases and J by 5 bases. The CDR3 contains 15 residues. CDR1 is SEHNR and CDR2 is FQNEAQ in the germline V gene (reference sequence). CDR3 DNA sequence: TGTGCCAGCAGGCCCAGGAGCGGGGGTGGGGAGACCCAGTACTTC. The encoded protein is CASRPRSGGGETQYF.